One and the same sample provided the 5 T cell receptor beta chains below, sequenced in a study of spatial heterogeneity in lung cancer. Time point denoted: sample taken at primary tumor resection. Their cognate antigens are unknown. TCRdb used MiXCR to reprocess the 5' RACE reads, holding one entry per CDR3 protein. The profile covers some 96,000 distinct CDR3 sequences, with around 4.3% appearing a single time and around 21% taken by the ten largest. Study observations and caveats: One measure, the expanded intratumoral alpha and beta TCR count, tracked tumor mutation counts.

The sample in question was lung tumor tissue, obtained at surgery. These TCRs come from a male donor with early-stage non-small cell lung cancer.

The sample holds a few counts of this clonotype. This chain links TRBV27 with TRBJ1-1; D remains unclear. The V gene's germline CDR1 is MNHEY and CDR2 SMNVEV (reference sequence). This CDR3 spans 13 amino acids. Trimming removed 6 bases from V and 0 bases from J, with 8 bases in between. CDR3 residues: CASRSPMNTEAFF. As DNA, the CDR3 is TGTGCCAGCAGATCACCCATGAACACTGAAGCTTTCTTT.

Ten or more counts support this clonotype. The rearrangement uses TRBV5-1 and TRBJ2-2; D not certain. Per germline, CDR1 SGHRS and CDR2 YFSETQ. The CDR3 contains 14 residues. Trimming shortened V by 0 bases and J by 1 base, and 4 bases separated the two germline ends. The chain's CDR3 is CASSLVKNTGELFF. Here the CDR3 DNA reads TGCGCCAGCAGCTTGGTTAAGAACACCGGGGAGCTGTTTTTT. The full variable domain, its missing parts supplied by reference TRBV5-1 and TRBJ2-2, is KAGVTQTPRYLIKTRGQQVTLSCSPISGHRSVSWYQQTPGQGLQFLFEYFSETQRNKGNFPGRFSGRQFSNSRSEMNVSTLELGDSALYLCASSLVKNTGELFFGEGSRLTVL.

This clonotype was detected ten times or more. The rearrangement links TRBV5-1 to TRBJ1-6; D call uncertain. In germline, CDR1 is SGHRS, CDR2 YFSETQ. V dropped 5 bases and J dropped 7 bases, with 10 bases sitting between them. This CDR3 spans 13 amino acids. CDR3 nucleotide sequence: TGCGCCAGCAGAGCCGGCGGGAATTCACCCCTCCACTTT. Translating gives CASRAGGNSPLHF.

This clonotype was seen at least ten times. The J gene is TRBJ2-7, the V gene TRBV10-3; D ambiguous. Trimming removed 0 bases from V and 0 bases from J, with 6 bases in between. CDR3 size: 14 residues. From germline, CDR1 is ENHRY and CDR2 SYGVKD. CDR3 DNA sequence: TGTGCCATCAGTGAGTCTGGCGACTCCTACGAGCAGTACTTC. It specifies CAISESGDSYEQYF.

This clonotype was seen ten or more times. This chain links TRBV28 with TRBJ1-5; tentative D call: TRBD1 (5 bases). The ends were cut back, 6 bases at V and 0 bases at J, with 12 bases in the middle. Germline CDR1 reads MDHEN; CDR2 reads SYDVKM. The CDR3 sequence is 15 residues long. This chain's CDR3 is CASRLPGDSNQPQHF. The CDR3 DNA sequence: TGTGCCAGCAGACTCCCGGGGGATAGCAATCAGCCCCAGCATTTT.